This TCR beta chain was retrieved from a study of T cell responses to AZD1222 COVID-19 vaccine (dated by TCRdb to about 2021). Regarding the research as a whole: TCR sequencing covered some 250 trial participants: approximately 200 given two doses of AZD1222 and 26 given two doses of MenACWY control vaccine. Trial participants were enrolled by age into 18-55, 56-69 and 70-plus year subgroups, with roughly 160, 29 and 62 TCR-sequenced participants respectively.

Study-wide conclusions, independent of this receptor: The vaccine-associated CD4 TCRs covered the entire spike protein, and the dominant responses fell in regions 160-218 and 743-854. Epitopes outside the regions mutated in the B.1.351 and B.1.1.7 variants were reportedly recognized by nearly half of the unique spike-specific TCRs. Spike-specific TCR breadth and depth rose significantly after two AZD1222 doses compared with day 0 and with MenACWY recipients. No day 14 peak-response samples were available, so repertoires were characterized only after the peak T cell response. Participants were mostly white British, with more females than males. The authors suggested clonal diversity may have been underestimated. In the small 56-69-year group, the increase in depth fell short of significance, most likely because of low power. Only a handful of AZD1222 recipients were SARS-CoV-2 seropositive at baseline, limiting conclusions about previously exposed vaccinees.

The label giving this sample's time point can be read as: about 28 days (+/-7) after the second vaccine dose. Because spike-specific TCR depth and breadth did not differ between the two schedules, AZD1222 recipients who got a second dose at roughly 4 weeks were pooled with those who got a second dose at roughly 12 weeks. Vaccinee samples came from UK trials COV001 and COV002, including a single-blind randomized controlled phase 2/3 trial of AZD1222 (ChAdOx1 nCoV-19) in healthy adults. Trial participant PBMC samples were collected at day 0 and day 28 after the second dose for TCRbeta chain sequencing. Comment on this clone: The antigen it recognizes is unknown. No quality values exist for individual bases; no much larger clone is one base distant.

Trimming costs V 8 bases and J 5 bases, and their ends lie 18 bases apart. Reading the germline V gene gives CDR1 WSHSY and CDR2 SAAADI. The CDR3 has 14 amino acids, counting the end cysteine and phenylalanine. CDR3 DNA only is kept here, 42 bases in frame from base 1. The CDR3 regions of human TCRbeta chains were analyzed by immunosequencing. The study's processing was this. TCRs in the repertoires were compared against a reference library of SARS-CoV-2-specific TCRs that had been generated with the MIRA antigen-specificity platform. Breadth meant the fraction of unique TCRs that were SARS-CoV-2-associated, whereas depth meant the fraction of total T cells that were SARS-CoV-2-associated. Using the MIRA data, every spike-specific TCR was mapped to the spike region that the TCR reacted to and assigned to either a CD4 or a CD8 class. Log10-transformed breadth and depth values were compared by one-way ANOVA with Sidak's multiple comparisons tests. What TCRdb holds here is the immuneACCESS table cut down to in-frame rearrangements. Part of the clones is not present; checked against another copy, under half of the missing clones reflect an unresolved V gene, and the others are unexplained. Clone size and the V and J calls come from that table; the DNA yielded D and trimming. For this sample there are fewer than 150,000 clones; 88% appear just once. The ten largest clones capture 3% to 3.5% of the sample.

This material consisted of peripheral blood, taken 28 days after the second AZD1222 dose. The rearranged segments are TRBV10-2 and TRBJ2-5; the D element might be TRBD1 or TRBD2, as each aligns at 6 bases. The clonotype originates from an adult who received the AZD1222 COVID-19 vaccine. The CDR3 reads CASRGTGALETQYF. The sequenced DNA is TGCGCCAGCCGGGGAACGGGGGCATTGGAGACCCAGTACTTC.